The rows below give T cell receptor beta chains drawn from one sample of a study of blood T cell repertoires in COVID-19. The repertoire was sequenced with immunoSEQ multiplex PCR; TCRdb's copy has only in-frame clones and lacks some. The sample lists 90,000 to 100,000 clones, about 80% seen once, with around 5.8% in the top ten. Sequencing used peripheral blood. These receptor sequences come from a man aged 55 to 70 with acute or convalescent COVID-19. The CDR3 runs from the conserved cysteine through the conserved F or W. D genes are given only for firm matches. Size is omitted from some rows. Given values are once, few, many or a class for expanded clones.

d_call j_call v_call clone_size cdr3_aa cdr3_nt
NA TRBJ1-5 TRBV2 once CASSVTRTQVGGSQPQHF TGTGCCAGCAGTGTAACTCGGACGCAAGTGGGGGGAAGTCAGCCCCAGCATTTT
NA TRBJ2-2 TRBV9 NA CASGLSNTGELFF TGTGCCAGCGGACTGTCGAACACCGGGGAGCTGTTTTTT
NA TRBJ2-7 TRBV5-6 NA CASSSTGAYEQYF TGTGCCAGCAGCTCCACAGGAGCCTACGAGCAGTACTTC
NA TRBJ1-1 TRBV13 NA CASSPEGENTEAFF TGTGCCAGCAGCCCCGAGGGGGAGAACACTGAAGCTTTCTTT
TRBD1 TRBJ2-1 TRBV24-1 few CATSDDGTGKPYEQFF TGTGCCACCAGTGATGACGGGACAGGGAAGCCTTATGAGCAGTTCTTC
TRBD2 TRBJ2-1 TRBV12-3/TRBV12-4 NA CASSPGLAGGLFF TGTGCCAGCAGTCCAGGACTAGCGGGGGGGTTATTCTTC
NA TRBJ1-4 TRBV5-4 NA CASSTGVRSGNEKLFF TGTGCCAGCAGCACTGGCGTTCGGAGCGGTAATGAAAAACTGTTTTTT
NA TRBJ2-5 TRBV5-6 NA CASSPYQETQYF TGTGCCAGCAGCCCGTACCAAGAGACCCAGTACTTC
NA TRBJ1-2 TRBV30 NA CAWSRGGGFPIYYGYTF TGTGCCTGGAGTCGCGGAGGAGGGTTCCCGATCTACTATGGCTACACCTTC
NA TRBJ1-1 TRBV6-5 NA CASSVGDTEAFF TGTGCCAGCAGCGTCGGAGATACTGAAGCTTTCTTT
TRBD1 TRBJ2-2 TRBV7-8 NA CASSPRQGVRQNTGELFF TGTGCCAGCAGCCCCCGGCAGGGGGTTCGACAGAACACCGGGGAGCTGTTTTTT
NA TRBJ1-1 TRBV18 NA CASSPVTENTEAFF TGTGCCAGCTCACCGGTGACAGAGAACACTGAAGCTTTCTTT
NA TRBJ1-1 TRBV5-1 NA CASSPYRLQTNTEAFF TGCGCCAGCAGCCCGTACCGATTACAGACGAACACTGAAGCTTTCTTT
NA TRBJ1-2 TRBV6-5 NA CASSALANYGYTF TGTGCCAGCAGCGCCTTAGCTAACTATGGCTACACCTTC
NA TRBJ2-7 TRBV2 NA CASSRRGGSSYEQYF TGTGCCAGCAGTCGGAGGGGAGGAAGCTCCTACGAGCAGTACTTC
TRBD1 TRBJ1-2 TRBV6-1 NA CASSEAVGTGMGGYTF TGTGCCAGCAGTGAAGCGGTGGGGACAGGGATGGGAGGCTACACCTTC
TRBD1 TRBJ2-2 TRBV2 medium-sized CASGDRNTGELFF TGTGCCAGTGGGGACAGGAACACCGGGGAGCTGTTTTTT
NA TRBJ1-2 TRBV18 once CASSPPGQNKVYGYTF TGTGCCAGCTCACCACCCGGACAGAATAAGGTCTATGGCTACACCTTC
NA TRBJ1-5 TRBV18 NA CASSPTLSGGNQPQHF TGTGCCAGCTCACCAACACTGTCAGGGGGCAATCAGCCCCAGCATTTT
TRBD1 TRBJ1-1 TRBV6-5 NA CASSFTGGTEAFF TGTGCCAGCAGTTTCACAGGGGGTACAGAAGCTTTCTTT
TRBD1 TRBJ2-2 TRBV6-5 NA CASTPGTGGAGELFF TGCGCCAGCACCCCCGGGACAGGGGGAGCCGGGGAGCTGTTTTTT
NA TRBJ2-6 TRBV5-1 few CASSFGGTGANVLTF TGCGCCAGCAGCTTTGGAGGGACCGGGGCCAACGTCCTGACTTTC
NA TRBJ2-1 TRBV19 NA CASSIGTGPGEQFF TGTGCCAGTAGTATTGGAACAGGGCCAGGCGAGCAGTTCTTC
TRBD1 TRBJ2-1 TRBV29-1 NA CSVFSDRGLSYNEQFF TGCAGCGTTTTTTCGGACAGGGGGCTGTCCTACAATGAGCAGTTCTTC
TRBD1 TRBJ2-5 TRBV18 NA CASSQGQGEETQYF TGTGCCAGCTCCCAGGGACAGGGGGAAGAGACCCAGTACTTC
TRBD2 TRBJ2-2 TRBV3-1/TRBV3-2 NA CASSQFGAGGPGELFF TGTGCCAGCAGCCAATTTGGCGCGGGGGGCCCCGGGGAGCTGTTTTTT
NA TRBJ1-1 TRBV6-5 NA CASSKTGVNTEAFF TGTGCCAGCAGTAAGACAGGAGTTAACACTGAAGCTTTCTTT
TRBD2 TRBJ2-2 TRBV6-6 NA CASSRLAGAGELFF TGTGCCAGCAGCCGACTAGCGGGGGCCGGGGAGCTGTTTTTT
TRBD2 TRBJ2-1 TRBV10-1 NA CASTGLAGGPRHNEQFF TGCGCCAGCACTGGACTAGCGGGGGGTCCCCGTCACAATGAGCAGTTCTTC
TRBD1 TRBJ1-2 TRBV29-1 NA CSVEDSTGVDYGYTF TGCAGCGTTGAAGATTCGACAGGGGTTGACTATGGCTACACCTTC
NA TRBJ2-7 TRBV3-1/TRBV3-2 once CASSQLRSYEQYF TGTGCCAGCAGCCAACTTAGATCTTACGAGCAGTACTTC
TRBD1 TRBJ1-3 TRBV7-2 NA CASSPGTVVGNTIYF TGTGCCAGCAGCCCCGGGACAGTAGTAGGAAACACCATATATTTT
NA TRBJ1-2 TRBV19 few CASSTGLSDYGYTF TGTGCCAGTAGTACAGGGTTGAGTGACTATGGCTACACCTTC
NA TRBJ2-5 TRBV4-1 once CASSRLIQETQYF TGCGCCAGCAGTCGACTCATACAAGAGACCCAGTACTTC
TRBD1 TRBJ1-2 TRBV7-9 once CASRPDREVYGYTF TGTGCCAGCAGGCCCGACAGGGAAGTATATGGCTACACCTTC
TRBD2 TRBJ2-3 TRBV6-5 NA CASGRGGTDTQYF TGTGCCAGCGGGCGGGGGGGCACAGATACGCAGTATTTT
NA TRBJ1-2 TRBV29-1 once CSVEDRPGAGNGGYTF TGCAGCGTTGAAGATCGACCCGGAGCAGGGAATGGAGGCTACACCTTC
TRBD1 TRBJ2-1 TRBV18 NA CASSQGQGVNNEQFF TGTGCCAGCTCGCAGGGACAGGGGGTTAACAATGAGCAGTTCTTC
TRBD1 TRBJ1-2 TRBV2 NA CASSPGTGANYGYTF TGTGCCAGCAGTCCCGGGACAGGGGCCAACTATGGCTACACCTTC
TRBD1 TRBJ1-1 TRBV5-1 NA CASSLQGADTEAFF TGCGCCAGCAGCTTGCAGGGGGCCGACACTGAAGCTTTCTTT
TRBD2 TRBJ2-7 TRBV9 NA CASSVGGEGNYEQYF TGTGCCAGCAGCGTAGGTGGGGAGGGAAACTACGAGCAGTACTTC
TRBD1 TRBJ1-1 TRBV7-9 NA CASSLGGQGLGTEAFF TGTGCCAGCAGCTTAGGGGGACAGGGGTTGGGCACTGAAGCTTTCTTT
TRBD1 TRBJ1-2 TRBV5-1 NA CASSYEGQSNYGYTF TGCGCCAGCAGCTATGAGGGACAGAGCAACTATGGCTACACCTTC
TRBD1 TRBJ2-5 TRBV3-1/TRBV3-2 once CASSQELAHRGETQYF TGTGCCAGCAGCCAAGAATTGGCGCACAGGGGAGAGACCCAGTACTTC
TRBD1 TRBJ1-2 TRBV5-6 few CASSFESGTGSYGYTF TGTGCCAGCAGCTTCGAATCCGGGACAGGGTCCTATGGCTACACCTTC
NA TRBJ1-1 TRBV5-1 NA CASRVGGNTEAFF TGCGCCAGCAGGGTAGGAGGGAACACTGAAGCTTTCTTT
NA TRBJ2-6 TRBV2 NA CASSYSTGANVLTF TGTGCCAGCAGTTATAGTACTGGGGCCAACGTCCTGACTTTC
NA TRBJ2-4 TRBV7-9 NA CASSLPLAKNIQYF TGTGCCAGCAGCTTACCCTTAGCCAAAAACATTCAGTACTTC
NA TRBJ2-1 TRBV6-2/TRBV6-3 NA CASSYMGGLRNEQFF TGTGCCAGCAGTTACATGGGGGGGCTTAGGAATGAGCAGTTCTTC
TRBD1 TRBJ1-5 TRBV30 once CAWSYTGTGYQPQHF TGTGCCTGGAGTTATACCGGGACAGGGTATCAGCCCCAGCATTTT
NA TRBJ2-2 TRBV18 few CASRPVPGANTGELFF TGTGCCAGCCGACCGGTACCAGGGGCGAACACCGGGGAGCTGTTTTTT
NA TRBJ1-1 TRBV6-5 NA CASSYSRGRGEAFF TGTGCCAGCAGTTACTCTCGGGGGAGAGGGGAAGCTTTCTTT
NA TRBJ1-2 TRBV7-8 NA CASSLIQGITHGYTF TGTGCCAGCAGCTTAATACAGGGAATCACCCATGGCTACACCTTC
NA TRBJ2-7 TRBV27 NA CASSYLDSSYEQYF TGTGCCAGCAGTTACCTTGACAGCTCCTACGAGCAGTACTTC
NA TRBJ1-2 TRBV30 once CAWSGWALTNYGYTF TGTGCCTGGAGTGGATGGGCCCTCACTAACTATGGCTACACCTTC
TRBD1 TRBJ1-6 TRBV18 NA CASSPTYGTANSPLHF TGTGCCAGCTCACCAACGTACGGGACAGCTAATTCACCCCTCCACTTT
NA TRBJ1-1 TRBV6-5 NA CASSSPRGLSF TGTGCCAGCAGTAGTCCACGGGGGTTGTCCTTT
TRBD2 TRBJ2-3 TRBV19 NA CASSLGGLAGGPRPFTDTQYF TGTGCCAGTAGTCTGGGGGGACTCGCGGGGGGCCCACGCCCATTCACAGATACGCAGTATTTT
TRBD1 TRBJ2-7 TRBV30 few CAWTGQGRSEQYF TGTGCCTGGACGGGACAGGGAAGGAGTGAGCAGTACTTC